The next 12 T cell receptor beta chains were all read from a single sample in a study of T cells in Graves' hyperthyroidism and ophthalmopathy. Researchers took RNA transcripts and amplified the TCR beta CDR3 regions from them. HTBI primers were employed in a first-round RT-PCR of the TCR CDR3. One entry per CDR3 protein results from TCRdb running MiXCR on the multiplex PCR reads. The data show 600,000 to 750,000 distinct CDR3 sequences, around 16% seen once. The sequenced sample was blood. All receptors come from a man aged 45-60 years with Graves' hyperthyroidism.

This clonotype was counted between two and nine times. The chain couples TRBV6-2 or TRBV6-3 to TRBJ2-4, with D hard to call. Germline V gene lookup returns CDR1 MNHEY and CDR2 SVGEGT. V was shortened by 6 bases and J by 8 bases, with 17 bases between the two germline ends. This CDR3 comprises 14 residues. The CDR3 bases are TGTGCCAGCAGACTGCCATCCCCTCCCCACATTCAGTACTTC. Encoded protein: CASRLPSPPHIQYF.

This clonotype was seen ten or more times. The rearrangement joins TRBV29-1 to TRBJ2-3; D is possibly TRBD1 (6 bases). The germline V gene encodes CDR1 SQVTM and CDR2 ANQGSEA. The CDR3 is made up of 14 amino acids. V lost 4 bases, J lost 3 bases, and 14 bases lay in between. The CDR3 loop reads CSVGTAIRTDTQYF. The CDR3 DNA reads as TGCAGCGTTGGGACAGCTATTCGTACAGATACGCAGTATTTT.

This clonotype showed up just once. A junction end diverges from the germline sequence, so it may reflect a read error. The CDR3 sequence: CASSFASGGTDTQCF. The CDR3 DNA reads TGTGCCAGCAGCTTCGCTAGCGGTGGCACAGATACGCAGTGTTTT. The V and J genes are TRBV7-8 and TRBJ2-3; TRBD2 agrees at 7 bases. The CDR3 length is 15 residues. CDR1 and CDR2 from the germline V gene are SGHVS and FQNEAQ.

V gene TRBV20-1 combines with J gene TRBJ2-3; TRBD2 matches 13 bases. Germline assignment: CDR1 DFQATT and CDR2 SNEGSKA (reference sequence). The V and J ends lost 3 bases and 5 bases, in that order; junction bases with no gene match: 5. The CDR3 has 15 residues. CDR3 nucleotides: TGCAGTGCTAGCACTAGCGGGAGGGCCCAAGATACGCAGTATTTT. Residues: CSASTSGRAQDTQYF.

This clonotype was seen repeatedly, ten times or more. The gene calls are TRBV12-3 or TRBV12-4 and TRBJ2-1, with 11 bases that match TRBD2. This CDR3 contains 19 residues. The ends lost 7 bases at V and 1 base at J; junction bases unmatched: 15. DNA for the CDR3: TGTGCCAGCACTGTTTTATTTAGCGGGAGGGCAGGTTCCTACAATGAGCAGTTCTTC. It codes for CASTVLFSGRAGSYNEQFF.

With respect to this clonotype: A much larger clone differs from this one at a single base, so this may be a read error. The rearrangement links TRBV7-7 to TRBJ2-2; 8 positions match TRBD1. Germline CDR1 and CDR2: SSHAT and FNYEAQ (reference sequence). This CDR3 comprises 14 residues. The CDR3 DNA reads TGTACTAGCAGCTCCCAGACAGGGGCCGGGGAGCTGTTTTTT. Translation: CTSSSQTGAGELFF.

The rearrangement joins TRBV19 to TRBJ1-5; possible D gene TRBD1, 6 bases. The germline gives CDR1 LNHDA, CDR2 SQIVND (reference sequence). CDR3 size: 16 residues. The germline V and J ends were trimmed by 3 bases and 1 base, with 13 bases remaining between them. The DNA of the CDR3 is TGTGCCAGTAGTATCGGGGGCCCCTCCAGCAATCAGCCCCAGCATTTT. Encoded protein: CASSIGGPSSNQPQHF.

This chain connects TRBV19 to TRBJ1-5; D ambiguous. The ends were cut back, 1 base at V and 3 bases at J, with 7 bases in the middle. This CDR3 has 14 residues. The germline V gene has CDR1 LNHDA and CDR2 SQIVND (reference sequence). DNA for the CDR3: TGTGCCAGTAGTATAGGGACGTACAATCAGCCCCAGCATTTT. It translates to CASSIGTYNQPQHF.

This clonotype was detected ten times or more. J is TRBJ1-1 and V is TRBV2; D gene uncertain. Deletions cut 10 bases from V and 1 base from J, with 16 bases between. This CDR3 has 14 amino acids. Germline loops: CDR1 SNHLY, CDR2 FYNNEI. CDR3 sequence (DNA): TGTGCCATAAGTAGTGGGGATGAGAACACTGAAGCTTTCTTT. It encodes CAISSGDENTEAFF.

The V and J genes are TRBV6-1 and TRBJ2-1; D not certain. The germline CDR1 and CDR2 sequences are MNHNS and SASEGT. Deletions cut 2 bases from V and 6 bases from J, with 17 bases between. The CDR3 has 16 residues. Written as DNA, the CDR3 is TGTGCCAGCAGTGAACAAAGGATGGCGGCGCGCAATGAGCAGTTCTTC. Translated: CASSEQRMAARNEQFF.

The CDR3 here is CASRRDRGDTEAFF. The CDR3 coding sequence is TGTGCCAGTAGGAGGGACAGGGGTGACACTGAAGCTTTCTTT. The rearrangement uses TRBV19 and TRBJ1-1, with 10 positions matching TRBD1. V lost 6 bases to trimming and J lost 3 bases; unmatched junction nucleotides: 4. The CDR3 sequence is 14 residues long. Germline assignment: CDR1 LNHDA and CDR2 SQIVND (reference sequence).

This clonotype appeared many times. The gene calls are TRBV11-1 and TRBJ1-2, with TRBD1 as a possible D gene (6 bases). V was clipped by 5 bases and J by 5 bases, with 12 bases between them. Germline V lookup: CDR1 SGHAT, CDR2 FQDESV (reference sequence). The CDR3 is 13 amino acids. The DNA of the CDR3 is TGTGCCAGCAGCACAGTAGGACAGTATGGCTACACCTTC. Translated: CASSTVGQYGYTF.